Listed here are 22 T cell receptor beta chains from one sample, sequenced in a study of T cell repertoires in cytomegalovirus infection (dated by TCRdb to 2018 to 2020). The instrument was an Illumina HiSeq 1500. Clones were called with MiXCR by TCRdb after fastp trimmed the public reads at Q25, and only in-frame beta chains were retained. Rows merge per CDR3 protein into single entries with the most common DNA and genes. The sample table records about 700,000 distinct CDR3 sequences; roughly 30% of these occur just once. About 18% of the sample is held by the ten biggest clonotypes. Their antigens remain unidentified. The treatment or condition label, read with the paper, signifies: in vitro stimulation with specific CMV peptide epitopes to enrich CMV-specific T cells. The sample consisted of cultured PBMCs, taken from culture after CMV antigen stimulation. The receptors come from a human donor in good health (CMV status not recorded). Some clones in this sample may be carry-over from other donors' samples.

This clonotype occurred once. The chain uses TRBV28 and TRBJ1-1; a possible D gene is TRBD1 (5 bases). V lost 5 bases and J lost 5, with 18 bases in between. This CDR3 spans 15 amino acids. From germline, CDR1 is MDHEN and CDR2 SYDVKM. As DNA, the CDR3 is TGTGCCAGCAGTCCCCCTAGGGGAGGGCGGACTGAAGCTTTCTTT. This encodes CASSPPRGGRTEAFF.

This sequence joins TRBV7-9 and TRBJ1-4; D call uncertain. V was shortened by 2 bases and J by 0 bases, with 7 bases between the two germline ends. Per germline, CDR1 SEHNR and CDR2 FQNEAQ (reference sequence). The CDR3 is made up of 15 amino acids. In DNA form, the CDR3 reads TGTGCCAGCAGCTTATTCGGTTCAACTAATGAAAAACTGTTTTTT. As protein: CASSLFGSTNEKLFF.

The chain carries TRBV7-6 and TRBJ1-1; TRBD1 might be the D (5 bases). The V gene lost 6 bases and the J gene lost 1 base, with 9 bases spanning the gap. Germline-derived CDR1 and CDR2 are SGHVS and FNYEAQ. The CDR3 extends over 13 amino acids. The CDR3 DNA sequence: TGTGCCAGCAGTAATGGGGGGAACACTGAAGCTTTCTTT. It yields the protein CASSNGGNTEAFF.

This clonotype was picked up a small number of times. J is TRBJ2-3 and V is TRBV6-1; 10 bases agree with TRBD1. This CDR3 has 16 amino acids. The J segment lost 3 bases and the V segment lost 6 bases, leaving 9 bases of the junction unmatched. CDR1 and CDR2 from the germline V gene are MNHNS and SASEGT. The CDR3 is CASRRAGTGETDTQYF. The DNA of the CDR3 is TGTGCCAGCAGAAGAGCCGGGACAGGGGAGACAGATACGCAGTATTTT.

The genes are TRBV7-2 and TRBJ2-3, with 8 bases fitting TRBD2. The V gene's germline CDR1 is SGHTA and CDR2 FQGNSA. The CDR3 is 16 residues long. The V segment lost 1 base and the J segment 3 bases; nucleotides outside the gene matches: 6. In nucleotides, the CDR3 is TGTGCCAGCAGCTTAGGGAGGACTAGCCGGACAGATACGCAGTATTTT. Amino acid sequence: CASSLGRTSRTDTQYF.

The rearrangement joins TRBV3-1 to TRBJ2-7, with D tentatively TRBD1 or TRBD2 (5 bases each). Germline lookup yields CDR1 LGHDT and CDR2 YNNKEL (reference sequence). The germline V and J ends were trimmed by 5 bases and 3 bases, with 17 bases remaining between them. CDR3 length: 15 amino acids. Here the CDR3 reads CASSANQGRSYEQYF. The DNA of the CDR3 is TGTGCCAGCAGCGCCAATCAGGGACGCAGCTACGAGCAGTACTTC.

The CDR3 coding sequence is TGTGCCAGCAGTGAATGGGGGCCTCCCGGGGCCAACGTCCTGACTTTC. Amino acid sequence: CASSEWGPPGANVLTF. V usage is TRBV6-1 and J usage is TRBJ2-6; TRBD1 might be the D (6 bases). CDR3 length equals 16 residues. CDR1 and CDR2 (germline): MNHNS, SASEGT. V was pared by 2 bases and J by 4 bases, with 12 bases between.

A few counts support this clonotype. The CDR3 sequence is CASSEGQGRFTDTQYF. DNA of the CDR3: TGTGCCAGCAGTGAAGGACAGGGAAGGTTCACAGATACGCAGTATTTT. The chain recombines TRBV2 with TRBJ2-3; TRBD1 aligns across 7 bases. The CDR3 is 16 residues long. Germline V lookup: CDR1 SNHLY, CDR2 FYNNEI. Trimming took 1 base from V and 2 from J; bases not matched to a gene: 6.

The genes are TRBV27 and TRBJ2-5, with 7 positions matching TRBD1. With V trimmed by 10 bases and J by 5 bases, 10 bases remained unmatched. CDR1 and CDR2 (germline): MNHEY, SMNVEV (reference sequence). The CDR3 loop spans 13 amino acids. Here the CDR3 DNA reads TGTGCCACGGGACAGCCCTTGGGGGAGACCCAGTACTTC. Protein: CATGQPLGETQYF.

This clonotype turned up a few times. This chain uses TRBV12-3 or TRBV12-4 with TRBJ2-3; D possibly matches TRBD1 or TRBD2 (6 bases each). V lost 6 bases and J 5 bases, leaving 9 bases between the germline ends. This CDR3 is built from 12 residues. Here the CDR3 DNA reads TGTGCCAGCAGACAGGGACTAGATACGCAGTATTTT. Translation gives CASRQGLDTQYF.

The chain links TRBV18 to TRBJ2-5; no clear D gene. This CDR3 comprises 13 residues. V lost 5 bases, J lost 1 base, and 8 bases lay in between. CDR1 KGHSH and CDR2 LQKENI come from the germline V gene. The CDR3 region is CASSMNTQETQYF. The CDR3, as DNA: TGTGCCAGCTCAATGAACACCCAAGAGACCCAGTACTTC.

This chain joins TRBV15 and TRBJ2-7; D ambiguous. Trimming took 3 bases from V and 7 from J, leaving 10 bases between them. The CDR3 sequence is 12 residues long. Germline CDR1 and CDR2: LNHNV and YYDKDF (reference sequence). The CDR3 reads CATSRRRPEQYF. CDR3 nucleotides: TGTGCCACCAGCAGGCGAAGGCCGGAGCAGTACTTC.

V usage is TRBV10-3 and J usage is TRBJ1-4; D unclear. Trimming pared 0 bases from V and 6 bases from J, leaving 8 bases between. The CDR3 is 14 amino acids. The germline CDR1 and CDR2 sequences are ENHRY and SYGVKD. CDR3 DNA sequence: TGTGCCATCAGTGAGTCTTATAGGCATGAAAAACTGTTTTTT. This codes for CAISESYRHEKLFF.

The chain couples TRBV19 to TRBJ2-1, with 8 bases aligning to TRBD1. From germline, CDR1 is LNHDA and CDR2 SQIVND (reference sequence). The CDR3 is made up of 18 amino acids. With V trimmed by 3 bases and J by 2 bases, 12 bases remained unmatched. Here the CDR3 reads CASSIPTGQGKTYNEQFF. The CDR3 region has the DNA TGTGCCAGTAGTATCCCCACCGGACAGGGAAAAACCTACAATGAGCAGTTCTTC.

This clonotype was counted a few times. The CDR3 spells CASRGTGSGDQPQHF. The DNA of the CDR3 is TGTGCCAGCAGGGGGACAGGGTCTGGGGATCAGCCCCAGCATTTT. The chain carries TRBV6-1 and TRBJ1-5; 9 nucleotides align to TRBD1. V was pared by 6 bases and J by 5 bases, with 8 bases of the junction left unmatched. The germline CDR1 and CDR2 sequences are MNHNS and SASEGT. This CDR3 has 15 amino acids.

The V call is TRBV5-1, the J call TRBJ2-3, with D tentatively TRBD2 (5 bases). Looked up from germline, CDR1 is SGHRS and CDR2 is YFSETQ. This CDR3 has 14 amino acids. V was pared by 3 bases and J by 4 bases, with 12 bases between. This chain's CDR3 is CASSSSGLSDTQYF. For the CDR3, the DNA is TGCGCCAGCAGCTCATCAGGACTCTCAGATACGCAGTATTTT.

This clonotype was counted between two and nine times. DNA for the CDR3: TGTGCCAGCAGTTTGGGCGACGCCCCCCCGTACAATGAGCAGTTCTTC. It codes for CASSLGDAPPYNEQFF. The V and J genes are TRBV27 and TRBJ2-1; D call uncertain. Germline-derived CDR1 and CDR2 are MNHEY and SMNVEV (reference sequence). The CDR3 spans 16 residues. V gave up 3 bases and J gave up 4 bases, with 16 bases separating them.

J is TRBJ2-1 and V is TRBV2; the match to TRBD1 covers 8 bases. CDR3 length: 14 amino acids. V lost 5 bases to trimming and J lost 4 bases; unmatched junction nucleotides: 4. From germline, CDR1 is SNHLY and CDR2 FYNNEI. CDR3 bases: TGTGCCAGCAGTTGGCAGGGGGCTTACAATGAGCAGTTCTTC. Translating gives CASSWQGAYNEQFF.

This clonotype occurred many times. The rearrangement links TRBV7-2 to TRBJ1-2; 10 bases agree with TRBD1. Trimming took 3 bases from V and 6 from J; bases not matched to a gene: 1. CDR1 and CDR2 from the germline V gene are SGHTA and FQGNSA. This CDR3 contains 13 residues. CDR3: CASSFGQGDGYTF. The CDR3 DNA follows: TGTGCCAGCAGCTTTGGACAGGGGGATGGCTACACCTTC. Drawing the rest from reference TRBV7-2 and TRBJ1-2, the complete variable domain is GAGVSQSPSNKVTEKGKDVELRCDPISGHTALYWYRQSLGQGLEFLIYFQGNSAPDKSGLPSDRFSAERTGGSVSTLTIQRTQQEDSAVYLCASSFGQGDGYTFGSGTRLTVV.

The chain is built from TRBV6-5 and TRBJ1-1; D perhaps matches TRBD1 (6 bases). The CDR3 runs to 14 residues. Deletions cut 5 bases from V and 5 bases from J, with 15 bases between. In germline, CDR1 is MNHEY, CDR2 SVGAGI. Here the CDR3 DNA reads TGTGCCAGCAGTGAATTGGGGGCGGAAACTGAAGCTTTCTTT. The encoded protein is CASSELGAETEAFF.

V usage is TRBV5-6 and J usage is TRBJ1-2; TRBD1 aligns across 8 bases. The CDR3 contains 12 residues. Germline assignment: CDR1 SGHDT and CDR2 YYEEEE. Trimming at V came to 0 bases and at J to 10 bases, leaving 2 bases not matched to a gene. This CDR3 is CASSLEQGVYTF. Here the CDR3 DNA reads TGTGCCAGCAGCTTGGAACAGGGGGTCTACACCTTC. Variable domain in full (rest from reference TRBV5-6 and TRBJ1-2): DAGVTQSPTHLIKTRGQQVTLRCSPKSGHDTVSWYQQALGQGPQFIFQYYEEEERQRGNFPDRFSGHQFPNYSSELNVNALLLGDSALYLCASSLEQGVYTFGSGTRLTVV.

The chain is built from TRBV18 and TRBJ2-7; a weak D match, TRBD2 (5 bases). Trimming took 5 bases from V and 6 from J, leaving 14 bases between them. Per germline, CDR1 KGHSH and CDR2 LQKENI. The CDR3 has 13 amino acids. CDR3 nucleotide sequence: TGTGCCAGCTCAATAGAAGGGAGTTCCGAGCAGTACTTC. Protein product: CASSIEGSSEQYF.